Following are 26 T cell receptor beta chains from one sample sequenced in a study of cytomegalovirus exposure and HLA in healthy donors. Clones were sequenced by immunoSEQ multiplex PCR, and TCRdb holds only the in-frame ones, with some missing. The sample includes 220,000 or so clones, less than 90% of them seen just once. Material for sequencing was PBMCs. These receptors were obtained from a woman aged 18-29 years in good health and CMV-seronegative.

The rearrangement links TRBV14 to TRBJ2-1; D is undetermined. Trimming took 4 bases from V and 5 from J, leaving 6 bases between them. Germline CDR1 SGHDN, CDR2 FVKESK. This CDR3 is 12 amino acids long. The CDR3 protein is CASSPLDNEQFF. CDR3 sequence (DNA): TGTGCCAGCAGCCCCCTTGACAATGAGCAGTTCTTC.

This rearrangement joins TRBV27 to TRBJ1-2, with D perhaps TRBD1 (6 bases). The V gene lost 8 bases and the J gene lost 2 bases, with 18 bases spanning the gap. The CDR3 totals 15 residues. Germline V CDR1 and CDR2: MNHEY, SMNVEV (reference sequence). The CDR3 region is CASRLSGGPNYGYTF. CDR3 DNA sequence: TGTGCCAGCCGCCTTTCGGGGGGCCCCAACTATGGCTACACCTTC.

The chain recombines TRBV5-1 with TRBJ1-2; tentatively, D is TRBD1 (5 bases). Germline-derived CDR1 and CDR2 are SGHRS and YFSETQ. This CDR3 is 16 amino acids long. The ends were cut back, 0 bases at V and 0 bases at J, with 12 bases in the middle. CDR3 region: CASSLGSGGTNYGYTF. The CDR3 DNA reads as TGCGCCAGCAGCTTGGGAAGCGGGGGAACTAACTATGGCTACACCTTC. The complete variable domain, with remaining parts taken from reference TRBV5-1 and TRBJ1-2, reads KAGVTQTPRYLIKTRGQQVTLSCSPISGHRSVSWYQQTPGQGLQFLFEYFSETQRNKGNFPGRFSGRQFSNSRSEMNVSTLELGDSALYLCASSLGSGGTNYGYTFGSGTRLTVV.

This rearrangement joins TRBV7-9 to TRBJ2-5; D is uncertain. Germline-derived CDR1 and CDR2 are SEHNR and FQNEAQ (reference sequence). V was shortened by 3 bases and J by 2 bases, with 16 bases between the two germline ends. The CDR3 length is 16 residues. CDR3 in DNA: TGTGCCAGCAGCTTGGACCAGACGTACATACAAGAGACCCAGTACTTC. Amino acid sequence: CASSLDQTYIQETQYF. The full variable domain, rest sourced from reference TRBV7-9 and TRBJ2-5, is DTGVSQNPRHKITKRGQNVTFRCDPISEHNRLYWYRQTLGQGPEFLTYFQNEAQLEKSRLLSDRFSAERPKGSFSTLEIQRTEQGDSAMYLCASSLDQTYIQETQYFGPGTRLLVL.

The chain uses TRBV14 and TRBJ2-6; D gene unclear. There are 15 residues in the CDR3. The V and J ends lost 4 bases and 8 bases respectively, with 15 bases between them. Germline values: CDR1 SGHDN, CDR2 FVKESK. Written as DNA, the CDR3 is TGTGCCAGCAGCCCATTATTATCGAGGACCAACGTCCTGACTTTC. Translation: CASSPLLSRTNVLTF.

The chain has TRBV28 and TRBJ1-2; D is unresolved. Per the germline V gene, CDR1 is MDHEN and CDR2 is SYDVKM. The CDR3 is made up of 12 amino acids. V lost 2 bases and J lost 4, with 5 bases in between. Here the CDR3 DNA reads TGTGCCAGCAGTTTACCCTTCTATGGCTACACCTTC. Amino acid sequence: CASSLPFYGYTF.

V usage is TRBV5-5 and J usage is TRBJ1-4; 7 bases align to TRBD1. The CDR3 contains 16 residues. Germline loops: CDR1 SGHKS, CDR2 YYEKEE (reference sequence). V lost 4 bases and J lost 3; bases outside the gene matches: 9. CDR3 DNA: TGTGCCAGCAGCCCTGGACAGAGGGGGCCTAATGAAAAACTGTTTTTT. The encoded protein is CASSPGQRGPNEKLFF.

The V gene is TRBV2, the J gene TRBJ1-1; no reliable D call. This CDR3 region has 11 residues. Deletions cut 8 bases from V and 10 bases from J, with 14 bases between. Germline CDR1 is SNHLY and CDR2 is FYNNEI. This CDR3 is CASVFTVPAFF. The DNA of the CDR3 is TGTGCCAGCGTATTCACGGTCCCAGCTTTCTTT.

V usage is TRBV4-1 and J usage is TRBJ2-7; D may be TRBD2 (5 bases). Germline assignment: CDR1 MGHRA and CDR2 YSYEKL. This CDR3 comprises 13 residues. V dropped 4 bases and J dropped 3 bases, with 10 bases sitting between them. The CDR3 loop reads CASSPDSFYEQYF. Written as DNA, the CDR3 is TGCGCCAGCAGCCCGGACTCGTTCTACGAGCAGTACTTC.

The chain employs TRBV28 and TRBJ2-1, with D uncertain. V lost 5 bases to trimming and J lost 6 bases, with 14 bases between them. Germline values: CDR1 MDHEN, CDR2 SYDVKM. The CDR3 covers 14 residues. Here the CDR3 reads CASSALIGSNEQFF. The DNA of the CDR3 is TGTGCCAGCAGTGCCCTCATCGGCTCCAATGAGCAGTTCTTC.

The chain recombines TRBV20-1 with TRBJ2-7; D might be TRBD1 (5 bases). V was clipped by 7 bases and J by 4 bases, with 11 bases between them. Germline CDR1 DFQATT, CDR2 SNEGSKA (reference sequence). The CDR3 length is 11 residues. The CDR3 sequence: CSGLQGYEQYF. In nucleotides, the CDR3 is TGCAGTGGCCTTCAGGGATACGAGCAGTACTTC.

The CDR3 DNA follows: TGTGCCAGTAGTATAGGGGGTGGGGGCTCTGAGCAGTTCTTC. Translated: CASSIGGGGSEQFF. The rearrangement links TRBV19 to TRBJ2-1; weak D call: TRBD1 (6 bases). Trimming took off 1 base at V and 9 bases at J, with 13 bases between the two ends. The CDR3 runs to 14 residues. Germline V gives CDR1 LNHDA, CDR2 SQIVND (reference sequence).

The rearrangement joins TRBV7-9 to TRBJ1-2, with D unresolved. The CDR3 totals 14 residues. From germline, CDR1 is SEHNR and CDR2 FQNEAQ (reference sequence). V gave up 1 base and J gave up 7 bases, with 13 bases separating them. The CDR3, as DNA: TGTGCCAGCAGCTTAGGACCGGCCCGGCCTGGCTACACCTTC. Translated: CASSLGPARPGYTF.

CDR3 residues: CASSQEAGAKETQYF. The CDR3 DNA reads as TGCGCCAGCAGCCAGGAAGCGGGGGCCAAAGAGACCCAGTACTTC. The V call is TRBV5-1, the J call TRBJ2-5, with 8 nucleotides matching TRBD2. Trimming at V came to 4 bases and at J to 3 bases, leaving 8 bases not matched to a gene. The CDR3 covers 15 residues. CDR1 and CDR2 (germline): SGHRS, YFSETQ.

The chain recombines TRBV28 with TRBJ1-1, with D perhaps matching TRBD1 (5 bases). Trimming took 11 bases from V and 4 from J, leaving 17 bases between them. CDR3 length: 13 residues. Per germline, CDR1 MDHEN and CDR2 SYDVKM. The CDR3 loop reads CAGGGGRGTEAFF. Here the CDR3 DNA reads TGTGCCGGCGGCGGGGGACGGGGCACTGAAGCTTTCTTT.

The chain uses TRBV5-1 and TRBJ2-7; the match to TRBD2 covers 7 bases. Germline assignment: CDR1 SGHRS and CDR2 YFSETQ. V shed 4 bases, J shed 0 bases, and the junction held 7 bases outside the gene matches. The CDR3 consists of 15 residues. The CDR3 bases are TGCGCCAGCAGCCGTATGCCGGGGGGCTCCTACGAGCAGTACTTC. Encoded protein: CASSRMPGGSYEQYF.

The chain carries TRBV27 and TRBJ2-7, with 9 bases fitting TRBD2. Per the germline V gene, CDR1 is MNHEY and CDR2 is SMNVEV (reference sequence). V was pared by 9 bases and J by 2 bases, with 5 bases of the junction left unmatched. This CDR3 comprises 13 residues. The CDR3 region has the DNA TGTGCCAGTCGCGGGAGGGGGGCCTACGAGCAGTACTTC. Protein: CASRGRGAYEQYF.

The rearrangement links TRBV7-3 to TRBJ2-6; D possibly uses TRBD1 or TRBD2 (5 bases each). The germline V and J ends were trimmed by 0 bases and 0 bases, with 9 bases remaining between them. The CDR3 is made up of 17 amino acids. CDR1 SGHTA and CDR2 FQGTGA come from the germline V gene. CDR3 coding DNA: TGTGCCAGCAGCTTAACGTTTGGGGGCTCTGGGGCCAACGTCCTGACTTTC. Its protein product is CASSLTFGGSGANVLTF.

The chain carries TRBV4-1 and TRBJ2-7, with D hard to call. V gave up 1 base and J gave up 2 bases, with 6 bases separating them. The CDR3 consists of 13 residues. The germline CDR1 and CDR2 sequences are MGHRA and YSYEKL. Here the CDR3 DNA reads TGCGCCAGCAGCCAAGGGCAGGCCTACGAGCAGTACTTC. Translation: CASSQGQAYEQYF.

The chain combines TRBV9 with TRBJ2-1; TRBD1 matches at 8 bases. The germline gives CDR1 SGDLS, CDR2 YYNGEE. The V and J ends lost 3 bases and 4 bases, in that order; junction bases with no gene match: 6. This CDR3 region has 15 residues. The CDR3, as DNA: TGTGCCAGCAGCGGGACAGGGCCGCCTTACAATGAGCAGTTCTTC. Its translation is CASSGTGPPYNEQFF.

The gene calls are TRBV7-6 and TRBJ1-1; unclear D gene. Trimming shortened V by 4 bases and J by 1 base, and 13 bases separated the two germline ends. The CDR3 consists of 15 residues. Germline CDR1 SGHVS, CDR2 FNYEAQ. The CDR3 bases are TGTGCCAGCAGCTCTTACACTGCAGCGAACACTGAAGCTTTCTTT. This translates into CASSSYTAANTEAFF.

The V and J genes are TRBV7-6 and TRBJ1-1; 7 bases align to TRBD1. The germline V gene encodes CDR1 SGHVS and CDR2 FNYEAQ. V trimming: 0 bases; J trimming: 0 bases; junction bases outside the gene matches: 7. The CDR3 length is 17 residues. The CDR3 reads CASSLAYTGAVNTEAFF. The CDR3 bases are TGTGCCAGCAGCTTAGCGTATACAGGGGCTGTGAACACTGAAGCTTTCTTT. The full variable domain, rest sourced from reference TRBV7-6 and TRBJ1-1, is GAGVSQSPRYKVTKRGQDVALRCDPISGHVSLYWYRQALGQGPEFLTYFNYEAQQDKSGLPNDRFSAERPEGSISTLTIQRTEQRDSAMYRCASSLAYTGAVNTEAFFGQGTRLTVV.

This clone was observed a single time. This chain joins TRBV7-6 and TRBJ2-3, with a possible D match to TRBD2 (5 bases). The V end lost 3 bases, the J end lost 0 bases, and 7 bases lay between the germline ends. CDR3 length: 14 residues. Germline V gene lookup returns CDR1 SGHVS and CDR2 FNYEAQ. This CDR3 is CASSLGVSTDTQYF. DNA for the CDR3: TGTGCCAGCAGCTTGGGAGTTAGCACAGATACGCAGTATTTT. The complete variable domain, with remaining parts taken from reference TRBV7-6 and TRBJ2-3, reads GAGVSQSPRYKVTKRGQDVALRCDPISGHVSLYWYRQALGQGPEFLTYFNYEAQQDKSGLPNDRFSAERPEGSISTLTIQRTEQRDSAMYRCASSLGVSTDTQYFGPGTRLTVL.

In this sample, this clone turned up a few times. The chain employs TRBV4-2 and TRBJ1-2, with D possibly TRBD1 on 5 matching bases. Trimming took 0 bases from V and 5 from J, leaving 19 bases between them. CDR1 LGHNA and CDR2 YNFKEQ come from the germline V gene. The CDR3 length is 17 residues. The CDR3 loop is CASSQDLRTGEPYGYTF. The CDR3 DNA is TGTGCCAGCAGCCAAGATCTTAGAACAGGAGAACCGTATGGCTACACCTTC.

The V gene is TRBV25-1, the J gene TRBJ2-3; the D gene could be TRBD1 or TRBD2 (5 bases each). The CDR3 is 13 amino acids. The V and J ends lost 10 bases and 0 bases respectively, with 11 bases between them. In germline, CDR1 is MGHDK, CDR2 SYGVNS. The CDR3: CATLGTSTDTQYF. CDR3 coding DNA: TGTGCCACGTTAGGGACCAGCACAGATACGCAGTATTTT.

The V call is TRBV19, the J call TRBJ2-1; D ambiguous. The V end was cut by 2 bases, the J end by 0 bases, with 11 bases between. CDR1 and CDR2 from the germline V gene are LNHDA and SQIVND (reference sequence). The CDR3 contains 16 residues. The CDR3 nucleotides are TGTGCCAGTAGTATAAGCCGGCCTAGCTCCTACAATGAGCAGTTCTTC. Translating gives CASSISRPSSYNEQFF.